This T cell receptor beta chain comes out of a study of B cell selection in AIRE deficiency. General observations from the study: Tconv and Treg cells from AIRE-deficient patients resembled healthy donors in TCRBV usage, CDR3 length and diversity.

As regards this clone: The target antigen is unknown.

Sorting defined conventional CD4 T cells as CD4+CD127+. Under the authors' procedure: Conventional T cell pools: roughly 9.9x10^4 distinct patient, about 150,000 donor TCRbeta sequences. Measured with immunoSEQ multiplex PCR; TCRdb has only the in-frame clones, and not every one. That table is the source of V, J and clone size, and D and trimming were worked out from the DNA. The profile shows 20,000 to 25,000 clones, 95% to 98% of them singletons. CDR3 length equals 14 residues. Germline V gene lookup returns CDR1 KGHSH and CDR2 LQKENI. V was shortened by 1 base and J by 0 bases, with 6 bases between the two germline ends.

The TCR sequence derives from a human donor with AIRE deficiency. This chain links TRBV18 with TRBJ1-1; D uncertain. Sequencing used conventional CD4+ T cells sorted from PBMCs. The CDR3 here is CASSPQDLNTEAFF. In DNA form, the CDR3 reads TGTGCCAGCTCACCACAGGACCTGAACACTGAAGCTTTCTTT.